The rows below give T cell receptor beta chains drawn from one sample of a study of blood T cell repertoires in COVID-19. Only in-frame clones appear in the TCRdb table, and some are missing; sequencing was by immunoSEQ multiplex PCR. The sample lists 80,000 to 100,000 clones; approximately 81% were seen once. Sequenced material: peripheral blood. The receptors were gathered from a man aged 55 to 70 with acute or convalescent COVID-19. Each CDR3 is given with its conserved first and last residue. Fields, in order: clone size, D gene, J gene, V gene, CDR3 DNA, CDR3 protein. The D gene is left open where the match is weak. Size is stated for part of the rows, as once, few or many counts, or as a class when the clone is expanded.

abundance: -; d_gene: TRBD2; j_gene: TRBJ2-1; v_gene: TRBV7-9; CDR3nt: TGTGCCAGCAGCTTAGACCTGCAGGGACTAGCGGCCTACAATGAGCAGTTCTTC; CDR3aa: CASSLDLQGLAAYNEQFF
abundance: -; d_gene: -; j_gene: TRBJ2-5; v_gene: TRBV11-2; CDR3nt: TGTGCCAGCAGCCGTGGACAGTTCCAAGAGACCCAGTACTTC; CDR3aa: CASSRGQFQETQYF
abundance: -; d_gene: TRBD1; j_gene: TRBJ2-2; v_gene: TRBV7-9; CDR3nt: TGTGCCACGAGACAGGGGGCCGACACCGGGGAGCTGTTTTTT; CDR3aa: CATRQGADTGELFF
abundance: -; d_gene: TRBD2; j_gene: TRBJ2-7; v_gene: TRBV7-2; CDR3nt: TGTGCCAGCAGCTCGGGACTAGCGGAGTACGAGCAGTACTTC; CDR3aa: CASSSGLAEYEQYF
abundance: -; d_gene: TRBD2; j_gene: TRBJ2-1; v_gene: TRBV2; CDR3nt: TGTGCCAGCAGAGCGGGAGTTGATGAGCAGTTCTTC; CDR3aa: CASRAGVDEQFF
abundance: -; d_gene: -; j_gene: TRBJ2-5; v_gene: TRBV6-1; CDR3nt: TGTGCCAGCAGTGACGGTACTAAGGGGCCAGAGACCCAGTACTTC; CDR3aa: CASSDGTKGPETQYF
abundance: few; d_gene: TRBD1; j_gene: TRBJ1-2; v_gene: TRBV6-1; CDR3nt: TGTGCCAGCAAACAAAGGGGACAGACTCACTATGGCTACACCTTC; CDR3aa: CASKQRGQTHYGYTF
abundance: -; d_gene: -; j_gene: TRBJ1-2; v_gene: TRBV6-5; CDR3nt: TGTGCCAGCAGTTACTCGGCGGTGGGTAACTATGGCTACACCTTC; CDR3aa: CASSYSAVGNYGYTF
abundance: -; d_gene: -; j_gene: TRBJ2-5; v_gene: TRBV10-3; CDR3nt: TGTGCCATCAGTGAAGACACTGGCCAAGAGACCCAGTACTTC; CDR3aa: CAISEDTGQETQYF
abundance: -; d_gene: TRBD2; j_gene: TRBJ2-7; v_gene: TRBV6-5; CDR3nt: TGTGCCACCAGAAGGACTAGCGGGAACTACGAGCAGTACTTC; CDR3aa: CATRRTSGNYEQYF
abundance: -; d_gene: TRBD2; j_gene: TRBJ2-7; v_gene: TRBV29-1; CDR3nt: TGCAGCGTTGAGGGCGGGAGAAACTCCTACGAGCAGTACTTC; CDR3aa: CSVEGGRNSYEQYF
abundance: -; d_gene: -; j_gene: TRBJ2-7; v_gene: TRBV2; CDR3nt: TGTGCCAGCAGTGAATTGGAGGGGAAAATGTCCTACGAGCAGTACTTC; CDR3aa: CASSELEGKMSYEQYF
abundance: -; d_gene: -; j_gene: TRBJ1-1; v_gene: TRBV29-1; CDR3nt: TGCAGCGGCGCCCACACTGAAGCTTTCTTT; CDR3aa: CSGAHTEAFF
abundance: -; d_gene: TRBD2; j_gene: TRBJ2-2; v_gene: TRBV9; CDR3nt: TGTGCCAGCAGCGTAGGGCTAGCGGGACACACCGGGGAGCTGTTTTTT; CDR3aa: CASSVGLAGHTGELFF
abundance: -; d_gene: TRBD1; j_gene: TRBJ2-5; v_gene: TRBV18; CDR3nt: TGTGCCAGCTCACCGAGACAGGGTAGGGAGACCCAGTACTTC; CDR3aa: CASSPRQGRETQYF
abundance: few; d_gene: -; j_gene: TRBJ1-4; v_gene: TRBV19; CDR3nt: TGTGCCAGTAGTATCCCGACGACAGGCGGGTTTGAAAAACTGTTTTTT; CDR3aa: CASSIPTTGGFEKLFF
abundance: once; d_gene: TRBD2; j_gene: TRBJ2-3; v_gene: TRBV5-4; CDR3nt: TGTGCCAGCAGCTTTAGCGGGGGGGCCTTCACAGATACGCAGTATTTT; CDR3aa: CASSFSGGAFTDTQYF
abundance: -; d_gene: TRBD1; j_gene: TRBJ2-2; v_gene: TRBV7-2; CDR3nt: TGTGCCAGCAGCTCCCACGGGGGGACAGGGGTTACCGGGGAGCTGTTTTTT; CDR3aa: CASSSHGGTGVTGELFF
abundance: -; d_gene: -; j_gene: TRBJ2-3; v_gene: TRBV12-3/TRBV12-4; CDR3nt: TGTGCCAGCAGTTTGGAGCTAAATACGCAGTATTTT; CDR3aa: CASSLELNTQYF
abundance: -; d_gene: -; j_gene: TRBJ2-4; v_gene: TRBV9; CDR3nt: TGTGCCAGCAGTGAAGCTGGTAGAACAGTTCAGTACTTC; CDR3aa: CASSEAGRTVQYF
abundance: few; d_gene: TRBD1; j_gene: TRBJ1-1; v_gene: TRBV28; CDR3nt: TGTGCCAGCAGTTCGCCTCCAGGGGGCATCCGGGCTTTCTTT; CDR3aa: CASSSPPGGIRAFF
abundance: -; d_gene: -; j_gene: TRBJ1-1; v_gene: TRBV6-6; CDR3nt: TGTGCCAGCAGTTACTCAGGTCGGGGAACGGGGACTGAAGCTTTCTTT; CDR3aa: CASSYSGRGTGTEAFF
abundance: -; d_gene: -; j_gene: TRBJ2-3; v_gene: TRBV10-3; CDR3nt: TGTGCCATCAATTCCCCGACAGGTTCTAGCACAGATACGCAGTATTTT; CDR3aa: CAINSPTGSSTDTQYF
abundance: -; d_gene: -; j_gene: TRBJ1-2; v_gene: TRBV29-1; CDR3nt: TGCAGCGTTGTATCCGGGAAAGGCGGCTACACCTTC; CDR3aa: CSVVSGKGGYTF
abundance: -; d_gene: -; j_gene: TRBJ2-5; v_gene: TRBV2; CDR3nt: TGTGCCAGCAGTGAAGGAGCATCTAGCACCAAAGAGACCCAGTACTTC; CDR3aa: CASSEGASSTKETQYF
abundance: -; d_gene: TRBD1; j_gene: TRBJ1-2; v_gene: TRBV10-2; CDR3nt: TGCGCCAGTTTTAACTCGGGAGCCGGGACAGGGATCTATGGCTACACCTTC; CDR3aa: CASFNSGAGTGIYGYTF
abundance: -; d_gene: -; j_gene: TRBJ2-1; v_gene: TRBV28; CDR3nt: TGTGCCAGCAGTCCTATATTTCCTTACAATGAGCAGTTCTTC; CDR3aa: CASSPIFPYNEQFF
abundance: once; d_gene: -; j_gene: TRBJ1-5; v_gene: TRBV6-2/TRBV6-3; CDR3nt: TGTGCCAGCAGCTTCATGCGGGGAGGCGGCCAGCCCCAGCATTTT; CDR3aa: CASSFMRGGGQPQHF
abundance: -; d_gene: -; j_gene: TRBJ2-7; v_gene: TRBV5-4; CDR3nt: TGTGCCAGCAGCTCTGATCTTACGGACACCTACGAGCAGTACTTC; CDR3aa: CASSSDLTDTYEQYF
abundance: few; d_gene: TRBD1; j_gene: TRBJ1-2; v_gene: TRBV2; CDR3nt: TGTGCCAGCAGTAGACTAACAGGGGGCCCTGGCTACACCTTC; CDR3aa: CASSRLTGGPGYTF
abundance: -; d_gene: TRBD2; j_gene: TRBJ2-2; v_gene: TRBV4-3; CDR3nt: TGCGCCAGCAGCCGTGGGACTAGCGGGTCTGCACCCACCGGGGAGCTGTTTTTT; CDR3aa: CASSRGTSGSAPTGELFF
abundance: -; d_gene: TRBD2; j_gene: TRBJ2-7; v_gene: TRBV29-1; CDR3nt: TGCAGCGTTGCGGGGGGGGCCTACGAGCAGTACTTC; CDR3aa: CSVAGGAYEQYF
abundance: -; d_gene: TRBD1; j_gene: TRBJ2-5; v_gene: TRBV6-5; CDR3nt: TGTGCCAGCAGTTACATGTACAGGGGGCCCCAAGAGACCCAGTACTTC; CDR3aa: CASSYMYRGPQETQYF
abundance: -; d_gene: -; j_gene: TRBJ2-1; v_gene: TRBV28; CDR3nt: TGTGCCAGCAGTTTACGGAGGGAGCAGTTCTTC; CDR3aa: CASSLRREQFF
abundance: -; d_gene: -; j_gene: TRBJ2-5; v_gene: TRBV7-9; CDR3nt: TGTGCCAGCAGCTTAGTATGGGAGGAGACCCAGTACTTC; CDR3aa: CASSLVWEETQYF
abundance: -; d_gene: -; j_gene: TRBJ1-5; v_gene: TRBV7-2; CDR3nt: TGTGCCAGCACCGCTTCTCCAGATCAGCCCCAGCATTTT; CDR3aa: CASTASPDQPQHF
abundance: -; d_gene: TRBD2; j_gene: TRBJ2-7; v_gene: TRBV11-2; CDR3nt: TGTGCCAGCAGCTTAGGGGCTAGCGGAGCCTACGAGCAGTACTTC; CDR3aa: CASSLGASGAYEQYF
abundance: once; d_gene: -; j_gene: TRBJ2-5; v_gene: TRBV14; CDR3nt: TGTGCCAGCAGCCAGAGTCTACAAGAGACCCAGTACTTC; CDR3aa: CASSQSLQETQYF
abundance: -; d_gene: -; j_gene: TRBJ1-1; v_gene: TRBV19; CDR3nt: TGTGCCAGTAGGGTAGACAGATCGAACACTGAAGCTTTCTTT; CDR3aa: CASRVDRSNTEAFF
abundance: -; d_gene: TRBD2; j_gene: TRBJ2-7; v_gene: TRBV6-6; CDR3nt: TGTGCCAGCAGTTACTCGAGGGGGAGCGGGAGCTACGAGCAGTACTTC; CDR3aa: CASSYSRGSGSYEQYF
abundance: -; d_gene: TRBD1; j_gene: TRBJ2-2; v_gene: TRBV10-3; CDR3nt: TGTGCCATCAGGGGGACAGTGACGAACACCGGGGAGCTGTTTTTT; CDR3aa: CAIRGTVTNTGELFF
abundance: -; d_gene: -; j_gene: TRBJ2-1; v_gene: TRBV18; CDR3nt: TGTGCCAGCTCACCGCCGACCGGAGATTACAATGAGCAGTTCTTC; CDR3aa: CASSPPTGDYNEQFF
abundance: -; d_gene: TRBD1; j_gene: TRBJ1-2; v_gene: TRBV4-1; CDR3nt: TGCGCCAGCAGCCAGCGGACAGGGGACTATGGCTACACCTTC; CDR3aa: CASSQRTGDYGYTF
abundance: once; d_gene: TRBD2; j_gene: TRBJ2-5; v_gene: TRBV30; CDR3nt: TGTGCCTGGAGCCAGACTAGCGGGGGGGCCGTAGAGACCCAGTACTTC; CDR3aa: CAWSQTSGGAVETQYF
abundance: -; d_gene: TRBD1; j_gene: TRBJ1-5; v_gene: TRBV6-2/TRBV6-3; CDR3nt: TGTGCCAGCAGTTCTGAGGGGGCGGGCAATCAGCCCCAGCATTTT; CDR3aa: CASSSEGAGNQPQHF
abundance: few; d_gene: -; j_gene: TRBJ1-2; v_gene: TRBV11-2; CDR3nt: TGTGCCAGCAGCTTAGACGGCAGCGGGGGATACTATGGCTACACCTTC; CDR3aa: CASSLDGSGGYYGYTF
abundance: -; d_gene: TRBD2; j_gene: TRBJ2-5; v_gene: TRBV5-1; CDR3nt: TGCGCCAGCAGCCCCGGGACTAGCGGACAAGAGACCCAGTACTTC; CDR3aa: CASSPGTSGQETQYF
abundance: -; d_gene: -; j_gene: TRBJ1-1; v_gene: TRBV15; CDR3nt: TGTGCCACCAGCAGAGATCGAGGAGTCCCTGAAGCTTTCTTT; CDR3aa: CATSRDRGVPEAFF
abundance: -; d_gene: -; j_gene: TRBJ2-7; v_gene: TRBV11-2; CDR3nt: TGTGCCAGCAGCTTAGTTCCCGGGAGAGGCTACGAGCAGTACTTC; CDR3aa: CASSLVPGRGYEQYF
abundance: -; d_gene: TRBD2; j_gene: TRBJ2-2; v_gene: TRBV7-2; CDR3nt: TGTGCCAGCAGCCGTGGAGCGGGGGGGCCAAGGACCGGGGAGCTGTTTTTT; CDR3aa: CASSRGAGGPRTGELFF
abundance: -; d_gene: TRBD2; j_gene: TRBJ2-3; v_gene: TRBV5-4; CDR3nt: TGTGCCAGCAGCCTTGCGGGGGATCCAGATACGCAGTATTTT; CDR3aa: CASSLAGDPDTQYF
abundance: -; d_gene: -; j_gene: TRBJ2-7; v_gene: TRBV2; CDR3nt: TGTGCCAGCAGTGAATGGGTCTTTGGGCAGGGGACCATCTACGAGCAGTACTTC; CDR3aa: CASSEWVFGQGTIYEQYF
abundance: -; d_gene: TRBD2; j_gene: TRBJ2-2; v_gene: TRBV28; CDR3nt: TGTGCCAGCAGGCCTAGCGGGAGGGCCGACACCGGGGAGCTGTTTTTT; CDR3aa: CASRPSGRADTGELFF
abundance: -; d_gene: TRBD1; j_gene: TRBJ2-7; v_gene: TRBV5-4; CDR3nt: TGTGCCAGCAGCTCTCGGGACAGGGTCTCCTACGAGCAGTACTTC; CDR3aa: CASSSRDRVSYEQYF
abundance: -; d_gene: TRBD1; j_gene: TRBJ2-5; v_gene: TRBV6-1; CDR3nt: TGTGCCAGCAGTGAACTAAACCGACAGGGGGCAGAGACCCAGTACTTC; CDR3aa: CASSELNRQGAETQYF
abundance: -; d_gene: TRBD1; j_gene: TRBJ2-7; v_gene: TRBV19; CDR3nt: TGTGCCAGTAGTCGGGACAGGGGAACCTACGAGCAGTACTTC; CDR3aa: CASSRDRGTYEQYF
abundance: -; d_gene: -; j_gene: TRBJ2-2; v_gene: TRBV28; CDR3nt: TGTGCCATCCACACTCGTCCCGGGGTCAACACCGGGGAGCTGTTTTTT; CDR3aa: CAIHTRPGVNTGELFF
abundance: once; d_gene: -; j_gene: TRBJ2-6; v_gene: TRBV15; CDR3nt: TGTGCCACCAGACTAGGGGGCTCTGGGGCCAACGTCCTGACTTTC; CDR3aa: CATRLGGSGANVLTF
abundance: -; d_gene: -; j_gene: TRBJ1-2; v_gene: TRBV13; CDR3nt: TGTGCCAGCAGCTTACGCCAGGGGCAAAATGGCTACACCTTC; CDR3aa: CASSLRQGQNGYTF
abundance: -; d_gene: -; j_gene: TRBJ2-1; v_gene: TRBV10-3; CDR3nt: TGTGCCATCAGCGAGAGCGTCAATGAGCAGTTCTTC; CDR3aa: CAISESVNEQFF